This TCR beta chain was captured in a study of shared clonotypes between healthy human individuals. Sorted-subset replicate PCR reactions were performed with approximately 190 ng DNA, corresponding to roughly 30,000 T cell genomes. The method was immunoSEQ multiplex PCR; TCRdb's version includes in-frame clones alone and lacks a portion of them. The table records 95,000 to 120,000 clones, 65% to 75% of them present only once. There are 16 residues in the CDR3. The receptor was derived from a woman in her twenties or thirties in good health. Sample: memory CD8+ T cells sorted from blood. Subset noted: CD45RO+ cells pooled with CCR7-negative TemRA cells. V gene TRBV21-1 combines with J gene TRBJ2-3; the table's D call TRBD1 went unverified against the DNA. TRBV21-1 is assigned pseudogene status. This chain's CDR3 is CASSVSATVMQDTQYF. The CDR3 bases are TGTGCCAGCAGCGTGAGTGCTACAGTCATGCAAGATACGCAGTATTTT.